One and the same sample provided the 31 T cell receptor beta chains below, sequenced in a study of CD8 T cells in ankylosing spondylitis. General study points: There was a TCR beta motif, made of 7 or 8 highly homologous variants, that appeared characteristic of ankylosing spondylitis blood.

One entry per CDR3 protein, called by TCRdb with MiXCR from the 5' RACE reads. The table has approximately 540,000 distinct CDR3 sequences, roughly 13% seen once. For these TCRs, the target antigens are not known. The specimen was blood, either unsorted or a sorted T cell fraction (not recorded which). Receptors originate from a male donor with ankylosing spondylitis.

The rearrangement uses TRBV3-1 and TRBJ1-2, with D tentatively TRBD1 (5 bases). This CDR3 comprises 14 residues. Germline values: CDR1 LGHDT, CDR2 YNNKEL (reference sequence). The ends were cut back, 4 bases at V and 7 bases at J, with 16 bases in the middle. The chain's CDR3 is CASSPLAGEVGYTF. The CDR3 DNA sequence: TGTGCCAGCAGCCCCCTGGCGGGGGAGGTTGGCTACACCTTC.

This clonotype was recorded many times. The rearrangement links TRBV5-6 to TRBJ1-1, with D possibly matching TRBD1 (5 bases). The CDR3 extends over 14 amino acids. Germline V gives CDR1 SGHDT, CDR2 YYEEEE. The ends were cut back, 1 base at V and 2 bases at J, with 9 bases in the middle. CDR3 in amino acids: CASSLLRGNTEAFF. CDR3 coding DNA: TGTGCCAGCAGCTTGTTGAGGGGAAACACTGAAGCTTTCTTT.

The sample holds a few counts of this clonotype. The chain joins TRBV27 to TRBJ2-1; TRBD1 aligns across 8 bases. The germline V gene has CDR1 MNHEY and CDR2 SMNVEV (reference sequence). This CDR3 spans 13 amino acids. V lost 6 bases, J lost 7 bases, and 5 bases stayed unmatched. The CDR3 reads CASRRTGRNEQFF. CDR3 DNA: TGTGCCAGCAGGAGGACAGGGCGGAATGAGCAGTTCTTC.

This clonotype was seen repeatedly, ten times or more. V is TRBV3-1 and J is TRBJ2-7, with D possibly being TRBD1 (6 bases). There are 15 residues in the CDR3. V shed 4 bases and J shed 0 bases, with 13 bases lying between them. Germline V lookup: CDR1 LGHDT, CDR2 YNNKEL (reference sequence). The CDR3 spells CASSLGTRLSYEQYF. The DNA for the CDR3 is TGTGCCAGCAGCCTAGGGACAAGACTCTCCTACGAGCAGTACTTC.

This clonotype was counted only a few times. The J gene is TRBJ1-1, the V gene TRBV29-1; D call uncertain. The V gene lost 4 bases and the J gene lost 8 bases, with 11 bases spanning the gap. This CDR3 contains 11 residues. CDR1 and CDR2 from the germline V gene are SQVTM and ANQGSEA. CDR3 bases: TGCAGCGTTGCGCGGGCCGGGGAAGCTTTCTTT. Translated, it gives CSVARAGEAFF. Based on the CDR3 plus reference TRBV29-1 and TRBJ1-1, the full variable domain is SAVISQKPSRDICQRGTSLTIQCQVDSQVTMMFWYRQQPGQSLTLIATANQGSEATYESGFVIDKFPISRPNLTFSTLTVSNMSPEDSSIYLCSVARAGEAFFGQGTRLTVV.

The chain links TRBV5-1 to TRBJ2-7, with 7 bases matching TRBD1. Germline V gene data show CDR1 as SGHRS and CDR2 as YFSETQ. The trim removed 1 base at V and 2 bases at J, leaving 12 bases unmatched. The CDR3 totals 17 residues. The CDR3 coding sequence is TGCGCCAGCAGCTTGTCCCAACACCCGGGACAGCCCTACGAGCAGTACTTC. Translating gives CASSLSQHPGQPYEQYF.

The chain couples TRBV12-3 or TRBV12-4 to TRBJ2-3; D ambiguous. V shed 7 bases and J shed 2 bases, with 16 bases lying between them. The CDR3 extends over 15 amino acids. The CDR3 nucleotides are TGTGCCAGCATCTGGGGAAGTAGGGTCACAGATACGCAGTATTTT. Encoded protein: CASIWGSRVTDTQYF.

This clonotype was observed a few times. The chain links TRBV7-2 to TRBJ1-4, with D perhaps matching TRBD1 (6 bases). The V gene's germline CDR1 is SGHTA and CDR2 FQGNSA. This CDR3 spans 16 amino acids. V was trimmed by 2 bases and J by 8 bases, leaving 18 bases between them. The CDR3 coding sequence is TGTGCCAGCAGCTTATCTGTGGGGGCGACTACCGAAAAACTGTTTTTT. Translating it yields CASSLSVGATTEKLFF.

The chain uses TRBV18 and TRBJ1-5, with D uncertain. This CDR3 has 13 residues. Trimming took 4 bases from V and 5 from J, leaving 9 bases between them. The germline V gene encodes CDR1 KGHSH and CDR2 LQKENI. CDR3 sequence reads: CASSLDGDQPQHF. The CDR3, as DNA: TGTGCCAGCTCACTGGACGGGGATCAGCCCCAGCATTTT.

In the case of this clonotype: The junction departs from germline at one end; a sequencing error may be responsible. The rearrangement joins TRBV7-9 to TRBJ2-1; D possibly corresponds to TRBD2 (6 bases). Germline V gene lookup returns CDR1 SEHNR and CDR2 FQNEAQ (reference sequence). This CDR3 comprises 15 residues. The CDR3 spells CASRLGSREWNEQFF. The DNA for the CDR3 is TGTGCCAGCAGATTAGGGTCCCGGGAGTGGAATGAGCAGTTCTTC.

This clonotype has ten or more counts. The chain employs TRBV5-1 and TRBJ2-3; no definite D call. The CDR3 length is 15 residues. Germline V gene sequence: CDR1 SGHRS, CDR2 YFSETQ. Trimming shortened V by 4 bases and J by 1 base, and 13 bases separated the two germline ends. CDR3 DNA sequence: TGCGCCAGCAGCCAAGGTGACCCCCGCACAGATACGCAGTATTTT. It is translated as CASSQGDPRTDTQYF.

Many counts were recorded for this clonotype. The chain couples TRBV4-1 to TRBJ2-7, with D perhaps matching TRBD2 (6 bases). CDR1 and CDR2 from the germline V gene are MGHRA and YSYEKL. The CDR3 is 14 residues long. Trimming shortened V by 1 base and J by 2 bases, and 9 bases separated the two germline ends. The CDR3 protein is CASSQGDSTYEQYV. The CDR3 DNA follows: TGCGCCAGCAGCCAAGGGGACTCCACCTACGAGCAGTACGTC.

This chain uses TRBV2 with TRBJ2-3; a possible D gene is TRBD1 (6 bases). The CDR3 is 15 residues long. Germline V lookup: CDR1 SNHLY, CDR2 FYNNEI. V was pared by 6 bases and J by 5 bases, with 18 bases between. CDR3 residues: CASSRDKSVRDTQYF. The CDR3 DNA is TGTGCCAGCAGCAGGGACAAAAGTGTGAGAGATACGCAGTATTTT.

This chain joins TRBV20-1 and TRBJ2-2, with a weak D call TRBD2 (6 bases). CDR1 and CDR2 from the germline V gene are DFQATT and SNEGSKA (reference sequence). The CDR3 totals 12 residues. The V end was cut by 8 bases, the J end by 4 bases, with 11 bases between. CDR3 DNA sequence: TGCAGTCGGGACTCCCCCACCGGGGAGCTGTTTTTT. Translation gives CSRDSPTGELFF.

J is TRBJ2-7 and V is TRBV7-9, with D unresolved. Trimming left V 1 base short and J 7 bases short, with 8 bases between. The CDR3 sequence is 12 residues long. Germline values: CDR1 SEHNR, CDR2 FQNEAQ (reference sequence). The CDR3, as DNA: TGTGCCAGCAGCTTAGGTCCCGGGGAGCAGTACTTC. As protein: CASSLGPGEQYF. Together with reference TRBV7-9 and TRBJ2-7, the CDR3 gives the full variable domain: DTGVSQNPRHKITKRGQNVTFRCDPISEHNRLYWYRQTLGQGPEFLTYFQNEAQLEKSRLLSDRFSAERPKGSFSTLEIQRTEQGDSAMYLCASSLGPGEQYFGPGTRLTVT.

This chain connects TRBV11-2 to TRBJ1-6; D gene unclear. Looked up from germline, CDR1 is SGHAT and CDR2 is FQNNGV. Trimming left V 9 bases short and J 5 bases short, with 11 bases between. The length of the CDR3 is 13 residues. CDR3 sequence: CASSEQNNSPLHF. CDR3 sequence (DNA): TGTGCCAGTTCCGAGCAGAATAATTCACCCCTCCACTTT.

This clonotype occurred a few times. This chain joins TRBV7-2 and TRBJ1-6; tentatively, D is TRBD1 (5 bases). Trimming took 3 bases from V and 9 from J, leaving 12 bases between them. The germline V gene has CDR1 SGHTA and CDR2 FQGNSA. CDR3 length: 14 amino acids. For the CDR3, the DNA is TGTGCCAGCAGCTTTAAGGGGATGGGTTCACCCCTCCACTTT. Translation gives CASSFKGMGSPLHF.

The chain recombines TRBV12-3 or TRBV12-4 with TRBJ1-1; perhaps TRBD1 as D (5 bases). This CDR3 spans 14 amino acids. V was cut by 7 bases and J by 1 base, with 13 bases left in between. The CDR3 nucleotides read TGTGCCAGCACCCTGGGGACGGGGAACACTGAAGCTTTCTTT. It translates to CASTLGTGNTEAFF.

This clonotype was recorded once. The genes are TRBV11-1 and TRBJ2-6; D is perhaps TRBD1 (5 bases). The CDR3 is made up of 19 amino acids. Germline V CDR1 and CDR2: SGHAT, FQDESV (reference sequence). Trimming took off 7 bases at V and 0 bases at J, with 22 bases between the two ends. The CDR3 loop is CASTRSQGLVFSGANVLTF. DNA of the CDR3: TGTGCCAGCACCCGCAGTCAGGGATTAGTTTTCTCTGGGGCCAACGTCCTGACTTTC.

This chain joins TRBV14 and TRBJ2-7; D may be TRBD1 (5 bases). Germline CDR1 SGHDN, CDR2 FVKESK. The CDR3 is 14 amino acids. The ends were cut back, 5 bases at V and 6 bases at J, with 17 bases in the middle. The CDR3 DNA follows: TGTGCCAGCAGCATCACAGGATTCGATTCCGAGCAGTACTTC. This translates into CASSITGFDSEQYF.

This clonotype was counted once. This chain links TRBV5-1 with TRBJ2-5; D might be TRBD2 (5 bases). This CDR3 region has 18 residues. The V gene lost 0 bases and the J gene lost 4 bases, with 22 bases spanning the gap. Germline CDR1 is SGHRS and CDR2 is YFSETQ. CDR3 bases: TGCGCCAGCAGCTTGGCCTCAGGACTCATCGCGGCCTCAGAGACCCAGTACTTC. Translation gives CASSLASGLIAASETQYF.

This chain links TRBV5-1 with TRBJ2-3; 8 bases agree with TRBD2. The CDR3 extends over 15 amino acids. CDR1 and CDR2 (germline): SGHRS, YFSETQ. V gave up 2 bases and J gave up 6 bases; unmatched junction bases: 8. CDR3 amino acids: CASSFMAGGSDTQYF. CDR3 nucleotide sequence: TGCGCCAGCAGCTTTATGGCGGGAGGAAGCGATACGCAGTATTTT.

This clonotype was observed a few times. V is TRBV2 and J is TRBJ2-7; D is unclear. CDR3 length: 14 amino acids. From germline, CDR1 is SNHLY and CDR2 FYNNEI. V lost 11 bases to trimming and J lost 0 bases, with 17 bases between them. The CDR3 coding sequence is TGTGCCTCGAACCCTTGGAAAAGCTCCTACGAGCAGTACGTC. Residues: CASNPWKSSYEQYV.

The table lists this clonotype with many counts. The CDR3 is CASSHGQIMNTEAFF. CDR3 sequence (DNA): TGCGCCAGCAGTCATGGACAGATCATGAACACTGAAGCTTTCTTT. The V gene is TRBV10-2, the J gene TRBJ1-1, with a possible D match to TRBD1 (6 bases). Germline values: CDR1 WSHSY, CDR2 SAAADI. The CDR3 runs to 15 residues. V gave up 5 bases and J gave up 0 bases, with 13 bases separating them.

This clonotype was seen at least ten times. This rearrangement joins TRBV7-8 to TRBJ1-5; TRBD1 is a possible D gene (5 bases). The CDR3 runs to 14 residues. Germline V lookup: CDR1 SGHVS, CDR2 FQNEAQ. Trimming shortened V by 1 base and J by 3 bases, and 7 bases separated the two germline ends. CDR3 region: CASSLDRNNQPQHF. The CDR3 DNA sequence: TGTGCCAGCAGCTTAGACAGGAACAATCAGCCCCAGCATTTT.

J is TRBJ2-5 and V is TRBV5-1, with 7 bases aligning to TRBD1. Germline V lookup: CDR1 SGHRS, CDR2 YFSETQ. The CDR3 spans 15 residues. V lost 4 bases and J lost 4; bases outside the gene matches: 10. In DNA form, the CDR3 reads TGCGCCAGCAGCGGCCGGGACAGTATTAGAGAGACCCAGTACTTC. Protein sequence: CASSGRDSIRETQYF.

Many counts were recorded for this clonotype. The V call is TRBV7-2, the J call TRBJ2-2, with D uncertain. The CDR3 loop spans 15 amino acids. V shed 5 bases and J shed 2 bases, with 12 bases lying between them. CDR1 SGHTA and CDR2 FQGNSA come from the germline V gene. This CDR3 reads CASSLHGPNTGELFF. In nucleotides, the CDR3 is TGTGCCAGCAGCCTCCATGGACCCAACACCGGGGAGCTGTTTTTT.

The chain links TRBV25-1 to TRBJ1-6; 9 bases are a match to TRBD1. Germline CDR1 MGHDK, CDR2 SYGVNS. The ends lost 3 bases at V and 10 bases at J; junction bases unmatched: 7. This CDR3 region has 15 residues. CDR3 nucleotide sequence: TGTGCCAGCAGTGATGGGACAGGGTGGCGGTCACCCCTCCACTTT. It yields the protein CASSDGTGWRSPLHF. Looking up the rest from reference TRBV25-1 and TRBJ1-6 gives the full variable domain: EADIYQTPRYLVIGTGKKITLECSQTMGHDKMYWYQQDPGMELHLIHYSYGVNSTEKGDLSSESTVSRIRTEHFPLTLESARPSHTSQYLCASSDGTGWRSPLHFGNGTRLTVT.

The sample holds a few counts of this clonotype. CDR3 region: CASIAGGHQETQYF. CDR3 coding DNA: TGTGCCAGCATAGCGGGCGGGCACCAAGAGACCCAGTACTTC. The V gene is TRBV28, the J gene TRBJ2-5; TRBD2 agrees at 7 bases. J gave up 0 bases and V 7 bases, and 5 bases lay outside the gene matches. The CDR3 has 14 residues. Germline CDR1 reads MDHEN; CDR2 reads SYDVKM.

This clonotype came up a few times. The rearrangement links TRBV5-5 to TRBJ2-1, with TRBD2 matching 10 bases. The CDR3 has 18 residues. V was pared by 5 bases and J by 2 bases, with 13 bases of the junction left unmatched. Per germline, CDR1 SGHKS and CDR2 YYEKEE (reference sequence). The CDR3 nucleotides are TGTGCCAGCAGTTCCGACTACCCCGGGACTAGCGCCTACAATGAGCAGTTCTTC. Translated: CASSSDYPGTSAYNEQFF.

This chain connects TRBV2 to TRBJ2-7; perhaps D is TRBD1 or TRBD2 (5 bases each). Trimming took 5 bases from V and 3 from J, leaving 11 bases between them. CDR3 length equals 13 residues. Looked up from germline, CDR1 is SNHLY and CDR2 is FYNNEI. The CDR3 DNA reads as TGTGCCAGCAGTCGGGACGCCGTCTACGAGCAGTACGTC. Protein sequence: CASSRDAVYEQYV.